Shown below are 29 T cell receptor beta chains from a single sample sequenced in a study of T cells in women clearing cervical HPV infection. Here immunoSEQ multiplex PCR was the method, and the copy in TCRdb shows in-frame clones only, minus some. This repertoire comprises 25,000 to 35,000 clones; its ten largest clones make up more than 8%. The source material was blood buffy coat. The origin of the receptors is a woman aged 18 to 75 with a cervical HPV16 infection that either progressed to CIN3+ or cleared (not recorded which).

The sequenced part of the CDR3 DNA is TGTGCCAGTATGTCTTTGGGGGGGGTGGGCACTGAA. This sequence encodes CASMSLGGVGTE. The CDR3 in its entirety is CASMSLGGVGTEAFF. The V gene is TRBV19, the J gene TRBJ1-1, with D possibly matching TRBD1 (5 bases). The read gets to within 3 residues of the CDR3 end, and the germline J gene fills in the rest. V lost 7 bases and J 4 bases, leaving 19 bases between the germline ends. The germline V gene encodes CDR1 LNHDA and CDR2 SQIVND (reference sequence). The CDR3 has 15 amino acids.

About this clone itself: From the germline J gene comes the end of the CDR3, since the read stops 3 residues before it. This sequence joins TRBV5-1 and TRBJ2-1; 9 bases map to TRBD2. V was clipped by 4 bases and J by 3 bases; unmatched bases: 5. The CDR3 totals 15 residues. Germline V gene sequence: CDR1 SGHRS, CDR2 YFSETQ. CDR3 protein: CASSPSGRYYNEQFF. The covered CDR3 bases are TGCGCCAGCAGCCCGAGCGGGAGGTACTACAATGAG. The variable domain in full, completed from reference TRBV5-1 and TRBJ2-1, reads KAGVTQTPRYLIKTRGQQVTLSCSPISGHRSVSWYQQTPGQGLQFLFEYFSETQRNKGNFPGRFSGRQFSNSRSEMNVSTLELGDSALYLCASSPSGRYYNEQFFGPGTRLTVL.

Turning to this clone: The CDR3 end is not reached by the read, which stops 3 residues before it; the germline J gene fills it in. J is TRBJ2-1 and V is TRBV20-1; D is unclear. V shed 3 bases and J shed 4 bases, with 16 bases lying between them. Per germline, CDR1 DFQATT and CDR2 SNEGSKA (reference sequence). The CDR3 is made up of 15 amino acids. CDR3 protein: CSASPLVGRYNEQFF. The sequenced CDR3 bases are TGCAGTGCTAGTCCCCTGGTCGGTCGATACAATGAG.

Regarding this clone: The CDR3 is cut off 3 residues early in the read; its end comes from the germline J gene. The chain joins TRBV7-6 to TRBJ1-2; D is perhaps TRBD1 (5 bases). The CDR3 sequence is 16 residues long. The germline V gene has CDR1 SGHVS and CDR2 FNYEAQ. This CDR3 reads CASSLAGPGGYNDYTF. The part of the CDR3 DNA that was read is TGTGCCAGCAGCTTAGCAGGCCCCGGGGGATACAATGAC.

Regarding this clone: The read stops 3 residues short of the end of the CDR3; the missing end is completed from the germline J gene. The J gene is TRBJ1-1, the V gene TRBV13; D might be TRBD1 (6 bases). Germline CDR1 is PRHDT and CDR2 is FYEKMQ (reference sequence). This CDR3 has 11 amino acids. The sequenced part of the CDR3 DNA is TGTGCCAGCAGCGGATCGACAGGA. Its protein is CASSGSTG. The entire CDR3 is CASSGSTGAFF.

With regard to this clone: The sequence runs out 3 residues before the end of the CDR3; the remainder is reconstructed from the germline J gene. The V gene is TRBV11-3, the J gene TRBJ1-1; 8 bases map to TRBD1. The CDR3 has 14 amino acids. Germline CDR1 and CDR2: SGHNT and YENEEA. Trimming at V came to 4 bases and at J to 2 bases, leaving 3 bases not matched to a gene. CDR3 amino acids: CASSSTGDNTEAFF. CDR3 bases read: TGTGCCAGCAGCTCGACAGGGGATAACACTGAA.

CDR3 region: CASSLDRFGNTIYF. The part of the CDR3 DNA that was read is TGTGCCAGCAGCTTGGACAGATTCGGAAACACC. The chain employs TRBV11-2 and TRBJ1-3; D perhaps matches TRBD1 (6 bases). The sequence runs out 3 residues before the end of the CDR3; the remainder is reconstructed from the germline J gene. The germline V gene encodes CDR1 SGHAT and CDR2 FQNNGV. There are 14 residues in the CDR3. Between the trimmed V and J ends, which lost 3 bases and 4 bases, there was a span of 10 bases.

For this clone: The read is 3 residues too short to cover the CDR3 end, so that end is filled in from the germline J gene. This chain links TRBV9 with TRBJ2-3; 9 nucleotides agree with TRBD2. V was pared by 2 bases and J by 1 base, with 2 bases of the junction left unmatched. Looked up from germline, CDR1 is SGDLS and CDR2 is YYNGEE. The CDR3 has 15 amino acids. The CDR3 sequence is CASSVRLAGTDTQYF. The sequenced CDR3 bases are TGTGCCAGCAGCGTTCGACTAGCGGGCACAGATACG.

Of note for this clone: The DNA ends 3 residues before the CDR3 does, and the rest of the CDR3 is filled in from the germline J gene. Other DNA sequences in the same sample also yield this CDR3. The rearrangement uses TRBV19 and TRBJ2-3; 9 bases line up with TRBD1. CDR3 length equals 16 residues. Germline V gene data show CDR1 as LNHDA and CDR2 as SQIVND (reference sequence). The CDR3 bases that were read are TGTGCCAGTACCCGGACAGGGGTTGGTTGGGATCAGCCG. Translating gives CASTRTGVGWDQP. The whole CDR3 reads CASTRTGVGWDQPQYF.

A word on this clone: The CDR3 end falls 3 residues outside the read, so it is completed with the germline J gene. This chain uses TRBV20-1 with TRBJ1-2, with a possible D match to TRBD1 (6 bases). Germline CDR1 is DFQATT and CDR2 is SNEGSKA (reference sequence). V was clipped by 6 bases and J by 2 bases, with 13 bases between them. The CDR3 is 13 residues long. Incomplete CDR3 DNA: TGCAGTGCCAAACAGGGCTCCAACTATGGC. Residues: CSAKQGSNYG. From start to end, the CDR3 is CSAKQGSNYGYTF.

With respect to this clone: The DNA ends 3 residues before the CDR3 does, and the rest of the CDR3 is filled in from the germline J gene. V usage is TRBV13 and J usage is TRBJ1-5; D might be TRBD1 (5 bases). With 6 bases removed from V and 7 bases from J, the gap between germline ends came to 7 bases. This CDR3 comprises 11 residues. CDR1 and CDR2 (germline): PRHDT, FYEKMQ (reference sequence). The CDR3 bases that were read are TGTGCCAGCAGACAGGAACAGCCC. Translation gives CASRQEQP. The whole CDR3 sequence reads CASRQEQPQHF.

Regarding this clone: The read ends 3 residues shy of where the CDR3 ends; the end is completed using the germline J gene. J is TRBJ1-2 and V is TRBV19, with a possible D match to TRBD1 (5 bases). Trimming took 6 bases from V and 3 from J, leaving 8 bases between them. Per the germline V gene, CDR1 is LNHDA and CDR2 is SQIVND (reference sequence). There are 12 residues in the CDR3. Here the CDR3 reads CASRGDDYGYTF. CDR3 bases read: TGTGCCAGTAGAGGGGATGACTATGGC.

Comment on this clone: The read stops 3 residues short of the end of the CDR3; the missing end is completed from the germline J gene. V and J are TRBV18 and TRBJ2-4; D is possibly TRBD1 (6 bases). Germline V CDR1 and CDR2: KGHSH, LQKENI. The CDR3 consists of 12 residues. Partial CDR3 DNA: TGTGCCAGCTCACCGGACAGTAATGGT. As protein: CASSPDSNG. The entire CDR3 sequence reads CASSPDSNGQYF.

Comment on this clone: The CDR3 end lies 3 residues beyond the end of the read and is filled in from the germline J gene. This sequence joins TRBV7-9 and TRBJ1-2; TRBD1 aligns across 7 bases. CDR1 is SEHNR, CDR2 FQNEAQ, per germline (reference sequence). The V and J ends lost 5 bases and 5 bases, in that order; junction bases with no gene match: 11. The length of the CDR3 is 15 residues. The DNA read from the CDR3 is TGTGCCAGCAGCCCACCCGAGGGACAGATATATGGC. This codes for CASSPPEGQIYG. The entire CDR3 protein reads CASSPPEGQIYGYTF.

In regard to this clone: The read finishes 3 residues shy of the CDR3 end, and the germline J gene is used to complete it. V gene TRBV30 combines with J gene TRBJ1-2, with 9 positions matching TRBD1. The CDR3 sequence is 15 residues long. Looked up from germline, CDR1 is GTSNPN and CDR2 is SVGIG (reference sequence). The V gene end was trimmed by 0 bases and the J gene end by 4 bases; junction bases not matched to a gene: 6. The CDR3 loop reads CAWSVRDREIYGYTF. CDR3 bases read: TGTGCCTGGAGTGTACGGGACAGGGAAATCTATGGC.

Concerning this clone: The missing CDR3 end, 3 residues past where the read stops, is filled in from the germline J gene. The chain is built from TRBV12-3 or TRBV12-4 and TRBJ2-5, with D tentatively TRBD1 (6 bases). The CDR3 totals 16 residues. Trimming stripped 2 bases from V and 4 bases from J, with 17 bases between. The CDR3 sequence: CASSLKGDTKRETQYF. The part of the CDR3 DNA that was read is TGTGCCAGCAGTTTAAAGGGGGATACCAAGCGAGAGACC.

As to this clone: The CDR3 end is not reached by the read, which stops 3 residues before it; the germline J gene fills it in. This chain joins TRBV7-2 and TRBJ1-2; possibly TRBD1 for D (6 bases). CDR1 SGHTA and CDR2 FQGNSA come from the germline V gene. V lost 1 base and J lost 7, with 13 bases in between. CDR3 size: 14 residues. This chain's CDR3 is CASSLEGQGFGYTF. The sequenced CDR3 bases are TGTGCCAGCAGCTTAGAAGGGCAGGGGTTTGGC.

To note about this clone: The read ends 3 residues early relative to the CDR3; the germline J gene fills the gap. The chain recombines TRBV20-1 with TRBJ2-7, with a possible D match to TRBD2 (6 bases). CDR1 and CDR2 from the germline V gene are DFQATT and SNEGSKA (reference sequence). With 4 bases removed from V and 6 bases from J, the gap between germline ends came to 19 bases. CDR3 length: 14 amino acids. The CDR3: CSAIGVAALGEQYF. CDR3 bases read: TGCAGTGCTATAGGCGTAGCGGCTTTAGGCGAG.

A word on this clone: The CDR3 end falls 3 residues outside the read, so it is completed with the germline J gene. The chain is built from TRBV19 and TRBJ1-3; the D is unclear. V was clipped by 6 bases and J by 4 bases, with 10 bases between them. The germline V gene has CDR1 LNHDA and CDR2 SQIVND (reference sequence). The CDR3 has 13 residues. Here the CDR3 reads CASSRGVGNTIYF. CDR3 DNA, as far as it was read: TGTGCCAGTAGCCGCGGCGTCGGAAACACC.

With regard to this clone: The read halts 3 residues ahead of the CDR3 end, with the missing end drawn from the germline J gene. The chain joins TRBV2 to TRBJ2-3; D possibly uses TRBD1 or TRBD2 (5 bases each). The CDR3 consists of 15 residues. The germline gives CDR1 SNHLY, CDR2 FYNNEI. CDR3 bases read: TGTGCCAGCAGTGAAGATGGAGGCAGGGCTCAGCCG. Translation: CASSEDGGRAQP. The entire CDR3 reads CASSEDGGRAQPQYF.

For this clone: The read ends 3 residues shy of where the CDR3 ends; the end is completed using the germline J gene. V gene TRBV20-1 combines with J gene TRBJ2-7; 7 nucleotides align to TRBD1. V trimming: 0 bases; J trimming: 2 bases; junction bases outside the gene matches: 10. Germline V lookup: CDR1 DFQATT, CDR2 SNEGSKA (reference sequence). This CDR3 has 16 residues. Incomplete CDR3 DNA: TGCAGTGCTAGAGATTCGGCTTTGACAGGGACCTACGAG. Translating gives CSARDSALTGTYE. The full-length CDR3 reads as CSARDSALTGTYEQYF.

As regards this clone: The CDR3 end falls 3 residues outside the read, so it is completed with the germline J gene. This rearrangement joins TRBV7-9 to TRBJ1-2; 7 nucleotides line up with TRBD1. The CDR3 consists of 15 residues. After removal of 4 bases from V and 2 bases from J, the junction contained 7 bases not matched to a gene. Germline assignment: CDR1 SEHNR and CDR2 FQNEAQ (reference sequence). Partial CDR3 DNA: TGTGCCAGCAGCTCCCAACTGACAGGGAACTATGGC. This gives the protein CASSSQLTGNYG. From start to end, the CDR3 is CASSSQLTGNYGYTF.

In the case of this clone: The CDR3 end is not reached by the read, which stops 3 residues before it; the germline J gene fills it in. The chain carries TRBV5-6 and TRBJ2-1; D ambiguous. CDR1 is SGHDT and CDR2 is YYEEEE in the germline V gene. V lost 1 base to trimming and J lost 0 bases, with 8 bases between them. The CDR3 has 15 residues. The CDR3 protein is CASSLTASSYNEQFF. The DNA read from the CDR3 is TGTGCCAGCAGCTTGACTGCGAGCTCCTACAATGAG.

For this clone: The read stops 3 residues short of the end of the CDR3; the missing end is completed from the germline J gene. The chain links TRBV27 to TRBJ2-3; 7 bases agree with TRBD2. Losses at the gene ends were 5 bases for V and 2 bases for J; bases not matched to a gene: 13. Looked up from germline, CDR1 is MNHEY and CDR2 is SMNVEV (reference sequence). CDR3 length: 17 amino acids. CDR3 bases read: TGTGCCAGCAGTCCCCCCCTAGCGGTCTCCTACACAGATACG. Translation gives CASSPPLAVSYTDT. The whole CDR3 protein is CASSPPLAVSYTDTQYF.

As for this clone: The read ends 3 residues early relative to the CDR3; the germline J gene fills the gap. J is TRBJ2-3 and V is TRBV7-9; no reliable D call. This CDR3 has 14 amino acids. Germline V lookup: CDR1 SEHNR, CDR2 FQNEAQ (reference sequence). The chain's CDR3 is CASSSTVYNQPQYF. The CDR3 bases that were read are TGTGCCAGCAGCTCCACAGTTTATAATCAGCCG. The entire variable domain, with the rest obtained from reference TRBV7-9 and TRBJ2-3, is as follows: DTGVSQNPRHKITKRGQNVTFRCDPISEHNRLYWYRQTLGQGPEFLTYFQNEAQLEKSRLLSDRFSAERPKGSFSTLEIQRTEQGDSAMYLCASSSTVYNQPQYFGPGTRLTVL.

On this clone itself: The read finishes 3 residues shy of the CDR3 end, and the germline J gene is used to complete it. The rearrangement uses TRBV20-1 and TRBJ2-5; 7 positions match TRBD2. Germline CDR1 is DFQATT and CDR2 is SNEGSKA (reference sequence). This CDR3 has 14 amino acids. V dropped 1 base and J dropped 3; count of bases not matched to a gene: 5. The covered CDR3 bases are TGCAGTGCTAGAGGGGGGGGTGGGAAAGAGACC. It encodes CSARGGGGKET. The entire CDR3 is CSARGGGGKETQYF.

CDR3 DNA (partial): TGTGCCAGCAGCCCCTACAGTGGGTCCTACGAG. Amino acid sequence: CASSPYSGSYE. The full CDR3 sequence reads CASSPYSGSYEQYF. The chain recombines TRBV7-3 with TRBJ2-7; D unresolved. The read comes to an end 3 residues before the CDR3 does, leaving the germline J gene to fill in the end. The V gene lost 5 bases and the J gene lost 1 base, with 12 bases spanning the gap. The germline CDR1 and CDR2 sequences are SGHTA and FQGTGA. This CDR3 comprises 14 residues.

Points on this clone: The DNA ends 3 residues before the CDR3 does, and the rest of the CDR3 is filled in from the germline J gene. This chain links TRBV7-2 with TRBJ2-4; 8 bases match TRBD1. CDR1 is SGHTA, CDR2 FQGNSA, per germline. The CDR3 consists of 13 residues. CDR3 sequence reads: CASRGQGRGGQYF. The sequenced CDR3 bases are TGTGCCAGCAGAGGACAGGGAAGAGGTGGT.

A word on this clone: The read terminates 3 residues ahead of where the CDR3 ends, so the germline J gene completes it. This rearrangement joins TRBV20-1 to TRBJ1-2; D possibly corresponds to TRBD1 (5 bases). This CDR3 spans 15 amino acids. The germline gives CDR1 DFQATT, CDR2 SNEGSKA (reference sequence). The CDR3 region is CSARSAGEDQETYTF. The sequenced CDR3 bases are TGCAGTGCTAGATCTGCGGGGGAGGACCAAGAGACC.